Described below is a single T cell receptor (beta chain) sequence and its context. In the study's own analysis: Amplified reference gene primers provided the basis for estimating nucleated cell counts. Here immunoSEQ multiplex PCR was the method, and the copy in TCRdb shows in-frame clones only, minus some. The V and J calls and clone size come from that table; D and trimming were worked out from the DNA. The sample has 140,000 to 150,000 clones, 75% to 90% seen once. Recruits, aged roughly 18 to 90 years, lived in 24 US areas. This sample was taken from a study of blood T cell repertoires in COVID-19. Study overall: T cells, B-cell-depleted T cells, or PBMCs provided the cDNA or gDNA that served as material.

Material for sequencing was PBMCs or T cells enriched from blood (not recorded which). This TCR was sampled from a man aged 50-59 years who had recovered from COVID-19.

This chain's CDR3 is CASSSDTDRYEQYF. The CDR3 nucleotides are TGTGCCAGCAGTTCGGACACGGATCGTTACGAGCAGTACTTC. The V and J genes are TRBV28 and TRBJ2-7; TRBD1 might be the D (5 bases). CDR1 is MDHEN and CDR2 is SYDVKM in the germline V gene. This CDR3 spans 14 amino acids. V dropped 4 bases and J dropped 4 bases, with 14 bases sitting between them.